These 20 T cell receptor beta chains were all obtained from the same sample, sequenced in a study of tissue T cells after allogeneic stem cell transplantation. Method: immunoSEQ multiplex PCR; TCRdb's copy keeps in-frame clones and lacks some. In the table there are about 2,200 clones, about 60% of which are singletons. Time point reported: mouse harvest day 7 after allogeneic transplant. Mouse grafts combined 10^7 T-cell-depleted bone marrow cells with 10^6 splenic CD5+ T cells. Sequenced input: liver tissue. Every receptor here comes from a female BALB/c mouse given C57BL/6 T cells with graft-versus-host disease after an allogeneic hematopoietic cell transplant.

This clone occurred once. Here the gene names and germline are mouse. The read ends 1 residue shy of where the CDR3 ends; the end is completed using the germline J gene. The chain joins TRBV3 to TRBJ2-4; 9 positions agree with TRBD2. The CDR3 contains 16 residues. J gave up 0 bases and V 5 bases, and 6 bases lay outside the gene matches. CDR1 is SNHLY and CDR2 is FYNGKV in the germline V gene (reference sequence). The CDR3 is CASSPYWGASQNTLYF. The DNA read from the CDR3 is TGTGCCAGCAGCCCGTACTGGGGGGCTAGTCAAAACACCTTGTAC.

This clone was seen only a few times. Gene and germline names: mouse. The sequence runs out 1 residue before the end of the CDR3; the remainder is reconstructed from the germline J gene. The chain has TRBV13-1 and TRBJ1-1; D call uncertain. The CDR3 covers 13 residues. V lost 6 bases, J lost 0 bases, and 9 bases lay in between. CDR1 is NSHNY, CDR2 SYGAGN, per germline. The CDR3: CASTGHPNTEVFF. Incomplete CDR3 DNA: TGTGCCAGCACAGGCCACCCAAACACAGAAGTCTTC.

Concerning this clone itself: Gene labels here are mouse ones. The CDR3 is cut off 1 residue early in the read; its end comes from the germline J gene. V and J are TRBV13-3 and TRBJ2-3; maybe TRBD1 (6 bases). The CDR3 length is 14 residues. CDR1 is NNHDY, CDR2 SYVADS, per germline. Trimming left V 4 bases short and J 0 bases short, with 9 bases between. CDR3 sequence: CASSRDNSAETLYF. The CDR3 bases that were read are TGTGCCAGCAGTCGGGACAATAGTGCAGAAACGCTGTAT.

Comments on this clone: Gene names denote mouse genes. Read sequence stops 1 residue before the CDR3 end, and the germline J gene provides the missing end. The chain employs TRBV23 and TRBJ2-4; the listed D gene, TRBD1, was not tested against the DNA. The CDR3 spans 13 residues. Germline V CDR1 and CDR2: KGHTA, FQNQQP. CDR3 sequence: CSSSQSRVNTLYF. The sequenced part of the CDR3 DNA is TGCTCCAGCAGTCAATCCAGAGTAAACACCTTGTAC.

This clone has a handful of counts. Gene names are the mouse ones. Read coverage stops 1 residue before the CDR3 terminus; the germline J gene supplies the remainder. J is TRBJ2-7 and V is TRBV16, with 9 positions matching TRBD2. The germline V gene encodes CDR1 SGHSA and CDR2 FRNQAP. This CDR3 is 14 amino acids long. The trim removed 1 base at V and 4 bases at J, leaving 2 bases unmatched. The CDR3 protein is CASSLAGGGYEQYF. The sequenced part of the CDR3 DNA is TGTGCAAGCAGCTTAGCTGGGGGGGGGTATGAACAGTAC.

A word on this clone: Genes and germline are mouse. The read halts 1 residue ahead of the CDR3 end, with the missing end drawn from the germline J gene. The chain carries TRBV5 and TRBJ2-5; D is perhaps TRBD1 (5 bases). This CDR3 is 13 amino acids long. From germline, CDR1 is LGHNA and CDR2 YNLKQL (reference sequence). Trimming took off 0 bases at V and 5 bases at J, with 6 bases between the two ends. CDR3 residues: CASSQDRVDTQYF. The CDR3 bases that were read are TGTGCCAGCAGCCAAGACAGGGTAGACACCCAGTAC.

As concerns this clone: Gene names denote mouse genes. The read finishes 1 residue shy of the CDR3 end, and the germline J gene is used to complete it. This chain links TRBV14 with TRBJ2-5; 9 bases fit TRBD2. Germline CDR1 is SGHDT and CDR2 is FRDEAV. This CDR3 is 14 amino acids long. V shed 4 bases and J 3 bases; nucleotides not matched to a gene: 3. This chain's CDR3 is CASSEDWGQDTQYF. The DNA read from the CDR3 is TGTGCCAGCAGTGAAGACTGGGGGCAAGACACCCAGTAC.

This clone has just a few counts. Gene labels here are mouse ones. The read finishes 1 residue shy of the CDR3 end, and the germline J gene is used to complete it. The chain has TRBV13-2 and TRBJ2-7, with D perhaps matching TRBD1 (6 bases). This CDR3 comprises 12 residues. Germline V gives CDR1 NNHNN, CDR2 SYGAGS (reference sequence). V lost 2 bases and J 7 bases, leaving 10 bases between the germline ends. CDR3: CASGDTGWEQYF. The part of the CDR3 DNA that was read is TGTGCCAGCGGTGACACAGGGTGGGAACAGTAC.

Turning to this clone: Mouse names are used for the genes. Read coverage stops 1 residue before the CDR3 terminus; the germline J gene supplies the remainder. V is TRBV2 and J is TRBJ2-3; TRBD2 matches at 10 bases. This CDR3 has 16 amino acids. In germline, CDR1 is LGHNA, CDR2 YSYQKL. V lost 0 bases and J lost 2; bases outside the gene matches: 2. CDR3 amino acids: CASSQETGGFAETLYF. CDR3 DNA, as far as it was read: TGTGCCAGCAGCCAAGAGACTGGGGGGTTTGCAGAAACGCTGTAT.

In regard to this clone: Gene names are the mouse ones. The sequenced fragment ends 1 residue before the CDR3 boundary, so the rest is inferred from the germline J gene. The J gene is TRBJ2-5, the V gene TRBV13-2, with 10 nucleotides matching TRBD1. Germline lookup yields CDR1 NNHNN and CDR2 SYGAGS (reference sequence). This CDR3 has 14 residues. V lost 3 bases and J lost 5; bases outside the gene matches: 3. CDR3 bases read: TGTGCCAGCGGTGTTCGGGACAGGGGAGACACCCAGTAC. Protein product: CASGVRDRGDTQY. The full CDR3 protein reads CASGVRDRGDTQYF.

A single count supports this clone. Gene names are the mouse ones. The read ends 1 residue before the CDR3 terminus; that terminus is restored from the germline J gene. The rearrangement links TRBV23 to TRBJ2-1. CDR1 is KGHTA and CDR2 is FQNQQP in the germline V gene. The CDR3 has 13 amino acids. CDR3 region: CSSSQSTGAEQFF. Partial CDR3 DNA: TGCTCCAGCAGTCAATCGACGGGAGCTGAGCAGTTC. Supplemented by reference TRBV23 and TRBJ2-1, the full variable domain reads DAAVTQKPRYLIKMKGQEAEMKCIPEKGHTAVFWYQQKQSKELKFLIYFQNQQPLDQIDMVKERFSAVCPSSSLCSLGIRTCEAEDSALYLCSSSQSTGAEQFFGPGTRLTVL.

Regarding this clone: The germline and genes are mouse ones. The DNA ends 1 residue before the CDR3 does, and the rest of the CDR3 is filled in from the germline J gene. The chain combines TRBV26 with TRBJ2-7; 10 bases map to TRBD2. The CDR3 covers 14 residues. Trimming at V came to 5 bases and at J to 1 base, leaving 2 bases not matched to a gene. From germline, CDR1 is KGHPV and CDR2 FQNQEV (reference sequence). The part of the CDR3 DNA that was read is TGTGCCAGCAGTAAGGACTGGGGGTCCTATGAACAGTAC. This codes for CASSKDWGSYEQY. The whole CDR3 sequence is CASSKDWGSYEQYF.

Note on this clone: Germline and genes here are mouse. The read terminates 1 residue ahead of where the CDR3 ends, so the germline J gene completes it. The chain has TRBV1 and TRBJ2-7; 12 positions agree with TRBD1. V gave up 3 bases and J gave up 6 bases; unmatched junction bases: 3. The germline V gene has CDR1 NSQYPW and CDR2 LRSPGD (reference sequence). This CDR3 contains 14 residues. The DNA read from the CDR3 is TGCACCTGCAGTGCGAGGGACAGGGGGCTTGAACAGTAC. Protein sequence: CTCSARDRGLEQY. The whole CDR3 sequence reads CTCSARDRGLEQYF.

Remarks on this clone: Genes and germline come from the mouse. The CDR3 goes on 1 residue after the read ends, and that part is filled in from the germline J gene. The rearrangement joins TRBV13-1 to TRBJ1-3, with D possibly matching TRBD1 (6 bases). V dropped 0 bases and J dropped 4 bases, with 8 bases sitting between them. The CDR3 loop spans 14 amino acids. Per the germline V gene, CDR1 is NSHNY and CDR2 is SYGAGN. CDR3 bases read: TGTGCCAGCAGTGATGGGGGGCGAGGAAATACGCTCTAT. This encodes CASSDGGRGNTLY. In full, the CDR3 is CASSDGGRGNTLYF.

This clone has just a few counts. The genes are named according to mouse. The sequenced CDR3 bases are TGTGCCAGCAGCCAAAGGGGAAGCTCCTATGAACAGTAC. Translating gives CASSQRGSSYEQY. In full, the CDR3 is CASSQRGSSYEQYF. The J gene is TRBJ2-7, the V gene TRBV5; tentative D call: TRBD1 (5 bases). With the read ending 1 residue before the CDR3 end, the germline J gene is used to fill in that end. CDR1 LGHNA and CDR2 YNLKQL come from the germline V gene (reference sequence). With 2 bases removed from V and 0 bases from J, the gap between germline ends came to 8 bases. The CDR3 is 14 amino acids.

Comment on this clone: Genes and germline come from the mouse. The CDR3 extends 1 residue past the end of the read, so its final part is completed from the germline J gene. The V gene is TRBV31, the J gene TRBJ2-7; 12 nucleotides align to TRBD2. The CDR3 sequence is 14 residues long. V gave up 5 bases and J gave up 4 bases; unmatched junction bases: 6. Per germline, CDR1 GKSSPN and CDR2 SITVG. The sequenced CDR3 bases are TGTGCCTGGTCCGGGACTGGGGGGAAGTATGAACAGTAC. Protein sequence: CAWSGTGGKYEQY. The CDR3 in full is CAWSGTGGKYEQYF. The full variable domain, rest sourced from reference TRBV31 and TRBJ2-7, is AQTIHQWPVAEIKAVGSPLSLGCTIKGKSSPNLYWYWQATGGTLQQLFYSITVGQVESVVQLNLSASRPKDDQFILSTEKLLLSHSGFYLCAWSGTGGKYEQYFGPGTRLTVL.

This clone was found a few times. Mouse names are used for the genes. The CDR3 end falls 1 residue outside the read, so it is completed with the germline J gene. This chain links TRBV15 with TRBJ2-7, with 7 bases lining up with TRBD2. CDR1 is SGHND, CDR2 FRSKSL, per germline. J gave up 0 bases and V 6 bases, and 5 bases lay outside the gene matches. CDR3 length: 14 residues. CDR3 DNA (partial): TGTGCCAGCAGGTACTGGGGTAGCTCCTATGAACAGTAC. The encoded protein is CASRYWGSSYEQY. In full, the CDR3 reads CASRYWGSSYEQYF.

This clone is large. The germline and genes are mouse ones. The CDR3 end is not reached by the read, which stops 1 residue before it; the germline J gene fills it in. The chain carries TRBV16 and TRBJ1-4; D gene unclear. The CDR3 loop spans 14 amino acids. Germline V gene data show CDR1 as SGHSA and CDR2 as FRNQAP. The V and J ends lost 0 bases and 3 bases respectively, with 5 bases between them. The CDR3 protein is CASSLDTANERLFF. CDR3 DNA, as far as it was read: TGTGCAAGCAGCTTAGACACAGCCAACGAAAGATTATTT.

This clone has more than one count but fewer than ten. Gene labels here are mouse ones. Additional DNA sequences in this sample encode the identical CDR3. The sequenced CDR3 bases are TGTGCCAGCAGTCTGTCAACAGATAATTCGCCCCTCTAC. It specifies CASSLSTDNSPLY. The entire CDR3 is CASSLSTDNSPLYF. This chain uses TRBV26 with TRBJ1-6; D is unresolved. The read falls 1 residue short of the CDR3 end, and the missing part is taken from the germline J gene. TRBJ1-6 is classed as an ORF, of uncertain function. The germline V gene encodes CDR1 KGHPV and CDR2 FQNQEV (reference sequence). V was pared by 0 bases and J by 5 bases, with 5 bases between. The CDR3 covers 14 residues.

As regards this clone: Mouse gene names and germline throughout. The read falls 1 residue short of the CDR3 end, and the missing part is taken from the germline J gene. This sequence joins TRBV31 and TRBJ2-7; perhaps TRBD1 as D (6 bases). Germline CDR1 GKSSPN, CDR2 SITVG. There are 13 residues in the CDR3. V was clipped by 0 bases and J by 7 bases, with 13 bases between them. The part of the CDR3 DNA that was read is TGTGCCTGGAGTCTAGGCAGGGGTGGGGAACAGTAC. This codes for CAWSLGRGGEQY. The entire CDR3 reads CAWSLGRGGEQYF. Combining the CDR3 with reference TRBV31 and TRBJ2-7 gives the whole variable domain AQTIHQWPVAEIKAVGSPLSLGCTIKGKSSPNLYWYWQATGGTLQQLFYSITVGQVESVVQLNLSASRPKDDQFILSTEKLLLSHSGFYLCAWSLGRGGEQYFGPGTRLTVL.